In its sample, the clone carrying this TCR beta chain was seen many times. It was RNA transcripts that yielded the amplified TCR beta CDR3 regions. With the HTBI primer set, the TCR CDR3 went through a first round of RT-PCR. TCRdb recomputed calls from the multiplex PCR reads with MiXCR, one row per CDR3 protein. The sample carries around 300,000 distinct CDR3 sequences, around 13% recorded once. The V end was cut by 2 bases, the J end by 11 bases, with 12 bases between. This CDR3 contains 12 residues. These data belong to a study of T cells in Graves' hyperthyroidism and ophthalmopathy. Patients aged 18 to 65 had newly diagnosed hyperthyroidism that had lasted under 2 months. The study excluded patients with uncontrolled infection, other autoimmune disease, pregnancy or lactation. Together with thyroid ultrasound, orbital computed tomography, serum thyroxine and TRAb, clinical symptoms were used for diagnoses. PBMCs stemmed from 10 ml fresh peripheral blood.

The clonotype originates from a woman aged 40 to 50 with Graves' hyperthyroidism. The sequencing input was blood. This sequence joins TRBV12-3 or TRBV12-4 and TRBJ1-1; D is possibly TRBD1 (5 bases). The CDR3 loop reads CASSLRGGKAFF. The CDR3 nucleotides read TGTGCCAGCAGTTTAAGGGGAGGAAAGGCTTTCTTT.